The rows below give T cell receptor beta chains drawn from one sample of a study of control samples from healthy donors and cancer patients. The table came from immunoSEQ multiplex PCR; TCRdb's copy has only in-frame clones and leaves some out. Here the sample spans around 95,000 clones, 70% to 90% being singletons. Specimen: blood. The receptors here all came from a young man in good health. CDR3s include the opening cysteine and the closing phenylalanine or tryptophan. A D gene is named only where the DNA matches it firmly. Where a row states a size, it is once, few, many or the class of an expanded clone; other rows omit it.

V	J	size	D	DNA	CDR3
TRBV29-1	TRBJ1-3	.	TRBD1	TGCAGCGCTGGGACAGGGTCTGGAAACACCATATATTTT	CSAGTGSGNTIYF
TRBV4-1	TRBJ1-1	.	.	TGCGCCAGCAGCCAAGCCTCAGATGGGAGCACTGAAGCTTTCTTT	CASSQASDGSTEAFF
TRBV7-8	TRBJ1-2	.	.	TGTGCCAGCAGCTTATTAGGATCGGGGGGCTACTATGGCTACACCTTC	CASSLLGSGGYYGYTF
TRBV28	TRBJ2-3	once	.	TGTGCCAGCAAAGACGGGGGAACCACAGATACGCAGTATTTT	CASKDGGTTDTQYF
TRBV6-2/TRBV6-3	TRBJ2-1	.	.	TGTGCCAGCAGTCGGGACATTGTTGCCCATAATGAGCAGTTCTTC	CASSRDIVAHNEQFF
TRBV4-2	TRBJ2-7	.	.	TGTGCCAGCAGCCCCGGCCCCTACGAGCAGTACTTC	CASSPGPYEQYF
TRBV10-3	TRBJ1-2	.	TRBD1	TGTGCCACCAATCCCCCGGGACAGGAGGGCTACACCTTC	CATNPPGQEGYTF
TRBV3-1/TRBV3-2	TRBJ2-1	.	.	TGTGCCAGCAGCCAACATCACCCAGGGAGGGGGTCTCGGGACAATGAGCAGTTCTTC	CASSQHHPGRGSRDNEQFF
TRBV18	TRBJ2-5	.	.	TGTGCCAGCTCACCACCTAGGCAAGCCGAGTTGGAGACCCAGTACTTC	CASSPPRQAELETQYF
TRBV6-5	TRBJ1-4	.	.	TGTGCCAGCAGGCTAAGTCAGGGAAATGAAAAACTGTTTTTT	CASRLSQGNEKLFF
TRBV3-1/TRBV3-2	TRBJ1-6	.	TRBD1	TGTGCCAGCAGCTCAGGGGGAAAGAATTCACCCCTCCACTTT	CASSSGGKNSPLHF
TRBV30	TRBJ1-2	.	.	TGTGCCTGGAGTAGAAGGGCATTCGCTAACTATGGCTACACCTTC	CAWSRRAFANYGYTF
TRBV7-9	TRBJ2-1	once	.	TGTGCCAGCAGACTGACGGGGGCCAGCTCCTACAATGAGCAGTTCTTC	CASRLTGASSYNEQFF
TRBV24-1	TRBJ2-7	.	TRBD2	TGTGCCACCAGTGATACCGGGACTAGCGGGGGAACCTACGAGCAGTACTTC	CATSDTGTSGGTYEQYF
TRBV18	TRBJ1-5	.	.	TGTGCCAGCTCGCGACAACAGGTGAATCAGCCCCAGCATTTT	CASSRQQVNQPQHF
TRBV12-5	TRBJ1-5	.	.	TGTGCTAGTGGTTTGGACGGACAGTATAGCAATCAGCCCCAGCATTTT	CASGLDGQYSNQPQHF
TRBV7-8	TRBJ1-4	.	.	TGTGCCAGCAGCCTTAGTACCAGTCCCATGTTTTTT	CASSLSTSPMFF
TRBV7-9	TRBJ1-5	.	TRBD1	TGTGCCAGCAGCTCGACAGGGGGGGATCAGCCCCAGCATTTT	CASSSTGGDQPQHF
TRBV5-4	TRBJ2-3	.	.	TGTGCCAGCCCCTCCCCGGACAAACGCACAGATACGCAGTATTTT	CASPSPDKRTDTQYF
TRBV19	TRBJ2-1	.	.	TGTGCCAGTAGCCTCAGGGGCTCCTACAATGAGCAGTTCTTC	CASSLRGSYNEQFF
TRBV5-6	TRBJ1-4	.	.	TGTGCCAGCAGCTTTACTCCAACTAATGAAAAACTGTTTTTT	CASSFTPTNEKLFF
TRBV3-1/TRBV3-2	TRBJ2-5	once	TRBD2	TGTGCCAGCAGCCGGACTAGCGCCTACCAAGAGACCCAGTACTTC	CASSRTSAYQETQYF
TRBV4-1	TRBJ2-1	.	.	TGCGCCAGCAGCCAAGATTTGGCGCCTTCTTTCAATGAGCAGTTCTTC	CASSQDLAPSFNEQFF
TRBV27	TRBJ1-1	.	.	TGTGCCAGCAGTTTCGCCGGGGGGAACACTGAAGCTTTCTTT	CASSFAGGNTEAFF
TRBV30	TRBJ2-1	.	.	TGTGCCGTGTCTCCCGGACACCGATACAATGAGCAGTTCTTC	CAVSPGHRYNEQFF
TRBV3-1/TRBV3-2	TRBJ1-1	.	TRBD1	TGTGCCAGCAGCGACAGGGGGGACACTGAAGCTTTCTTT	CASSDRGDTEAFF
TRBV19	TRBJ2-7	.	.	TGTGCCAGTAGTACCGGGACCAGCTCCTACGAGCAGTACTTC	CASSTGTSSYEQYF
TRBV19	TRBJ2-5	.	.	TGTGCCAGTAGTAGGACCTGGGGGCGGGAGACCCAGTACTTC	CASSRTWGRETQYF
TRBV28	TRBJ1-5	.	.	TGTGCCAGCAGTTTAAGGTGGGATAGCAATCAGCCCCAGCATTTT	CASSLRWDSNQPQHF
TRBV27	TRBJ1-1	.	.	TGTGCCAGCAGTTTGTCGCGGAACACTGAAGCTTTCTTT	CASSLSRNTEAFF
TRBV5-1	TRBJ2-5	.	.	TGCGCCAGCAGCTTTTCGGGAGAGAAGACCCAGTACTTC	CASSFSGEKTQYF
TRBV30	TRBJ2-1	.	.	TGTGCCTGGAGCCTGCCGGGCAGTTCAGGTTTTGTGTTCTTC	CAWSLPGSSGFVFF
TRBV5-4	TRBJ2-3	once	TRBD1	TGTGCCAGCAGCCATCGACAGGGGGGGTTTTCCACAGATACGCAGTATTTT	CASSHRQGGFSTDTQYF
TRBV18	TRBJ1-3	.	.	TGTGCCAGCCCAGCGGGGCCGGGAGGAAACACCATATATTTT	CASPAGPGGNTIYF
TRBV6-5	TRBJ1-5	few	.	TGTGCCAGCATCCGGGCCGAAACTTTCATAGGCCCCCAGCATTTT	CASIRAETFIGPQHF
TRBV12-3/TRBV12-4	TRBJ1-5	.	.	TGTGCCAGCAGTTTAGCGCATGGGGAGCCCCAGCATTTT	CASSLAHGEPQHF
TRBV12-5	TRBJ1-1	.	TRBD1	TGTGCTAGTGGTTTGACAACAGGGGGATCACGTAACACTGAAGCTTTCTTT	CASGLTTGGSRNTEAFF
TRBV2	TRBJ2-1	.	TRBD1	TGTGCCAGCAGTACAGGGGGCTCCTACAATGAGCAGTTCTTC	CASSTGGSYNEQFF
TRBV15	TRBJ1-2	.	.	TGTGCCACCAGCAGAGAGAGGTGGCTCGACGAAGGGGGCTACACCTTC	CATSRERWLDEGGYTF
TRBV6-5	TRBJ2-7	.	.	TGTGCCAGCAGGGATGACAGCATGTCCTCCTACGAGCAGTACTTC	CASRDDSMSSYEQYF
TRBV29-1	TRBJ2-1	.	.	TGCAGCGTTGACGGAACTCACAATGAGCAGTTCTTC	CSVDGTHNEQFF
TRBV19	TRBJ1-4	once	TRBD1	TGTGCCAGTAGTTTGACAGGGACTCATGAAAAACTGTTTTTT	CASSLTGTHEKLFF
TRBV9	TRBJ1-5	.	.	TGTGCCAGCAGCGTAGGCCCTGTCAATCAGCCCCAGCATTTT	CASSVGPVNQPQHF
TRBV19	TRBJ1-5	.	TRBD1	TGTGCCAGTAGTATAGGAAGGGACAGCAGAAATCAGCCCCAGCATTTT	CASSIGRDSRNQPQHF
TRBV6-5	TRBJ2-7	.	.	TGTGCCAGCAGTTACTCGGACGGCAGGGTGGCCTACGAGCAGTACTTC	CASSYSDGRVAYEQYF
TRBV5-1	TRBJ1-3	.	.	TGCGCCAGCAGCTTGACTACCGGGACGGGGTACTCTGGAAACACCATATATTTT	CASSLTTGTGYSGNTIYF
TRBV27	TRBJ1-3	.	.	TGTGCCAGCAGTTCAACAGGGTCTGGAAACACCATATATTTT	CASSSTGSGNTIYF
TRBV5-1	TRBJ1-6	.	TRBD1	TGCGCCAGCAGCTCTTCCGGGACAGCCAATTCACCCCTCCACTTT	CASSSSGTANSPLHF
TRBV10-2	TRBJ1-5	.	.	TGCGCCAGCAGCGCAGGGGTGAGCAATCAGCCCCAGCATTTT	CASSAGVSNQPQHF
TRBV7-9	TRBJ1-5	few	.	TGTGCCAGCAGCTTAGGTGGGACACGGAATCAGCCCCAGCATTTT	CASSLGGTRNQPQHF
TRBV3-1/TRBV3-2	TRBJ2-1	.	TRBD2	TGTGCCAGCAGCCAGGGAGCGGGGGGTAAACAGTTCTTC	CASSQGAGGKQFF